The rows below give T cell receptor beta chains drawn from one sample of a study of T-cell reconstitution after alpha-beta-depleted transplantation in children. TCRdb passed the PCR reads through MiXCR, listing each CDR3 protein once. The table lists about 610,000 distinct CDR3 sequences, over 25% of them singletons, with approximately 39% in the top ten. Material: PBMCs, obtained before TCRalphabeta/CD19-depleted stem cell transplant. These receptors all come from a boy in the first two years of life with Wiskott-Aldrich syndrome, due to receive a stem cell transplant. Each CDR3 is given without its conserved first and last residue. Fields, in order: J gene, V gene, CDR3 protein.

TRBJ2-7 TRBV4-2 ASSQRLAGGRTYEQY
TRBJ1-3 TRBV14 PSSQFGNTIY
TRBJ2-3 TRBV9 ASSVDSHIGTSTQY
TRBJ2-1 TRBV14 ASSRELAQF
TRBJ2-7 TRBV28 ASSSGDRGPYEQY
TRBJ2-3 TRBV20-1 SARDSGRGDTQY
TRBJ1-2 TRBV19 ASSISPGSIYGYT
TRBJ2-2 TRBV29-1 SVEELAKGTGELF
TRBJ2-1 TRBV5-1 ASRVLGAGVYNEQF
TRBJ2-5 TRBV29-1 SVGRDTEETQY
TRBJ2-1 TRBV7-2 ASSSSGARWFDEQF
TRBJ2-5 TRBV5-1 ASSSVLRGRLETQY
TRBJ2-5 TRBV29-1 SEGQGLQETQY
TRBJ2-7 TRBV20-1 SATGGSYEQY
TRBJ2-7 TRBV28 ASSFPDRAYEQY
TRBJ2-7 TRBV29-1 SVEDRGKYEQY
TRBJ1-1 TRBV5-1 ASSQPGQGAGTEAF
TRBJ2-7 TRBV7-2 ASSKRQSLYEQY
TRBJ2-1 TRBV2 ASSFGQTQF
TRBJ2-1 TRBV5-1 ASSARQGVSGYNEQF
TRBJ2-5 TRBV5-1 ASSSDGRAETQY
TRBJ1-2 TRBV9 ASSIGTGSGYT
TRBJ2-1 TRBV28 ASSPRGPNEQF
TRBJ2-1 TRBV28 ASSLGLAGLPYNEQF
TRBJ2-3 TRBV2 ASNKEESDTQY
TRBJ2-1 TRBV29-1 SAGNSYNEQF
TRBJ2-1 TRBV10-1 ASSDRAYNEQF
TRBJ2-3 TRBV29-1 SVSVAGGSTDTQY